Presented here are 20 T cell receptor beta chains from one specimen sequenced in a study of blood T cell repertoires in COVID-19. This table comes from immunoSEQ multiplex PCR, and its TCRdb copy is limited to in-frame clones, with some not included. The top ten clones hold 40% to 55% of a sample with roughly 72,000 clones, about 90% of them seen once. Sequenced sample: peripheral blood. The receptors originated from a human donor in a cohort sampled during active COVID-19.

The genes are TRBV6-5 and TRBJ2-5, with 11 bases aligning to TRBD2. This CDR3 is built from 16 residues. The V gene end was trimmed by 2 bases and the J gene end by 4 bases; junction bases not matched to a gene: 6. Germline lookup yields CDR1 MNHEY and CDR2 SVGAGI. CDR3 bases: TGTGCCAGCAGTTACCAGACTAGCGGGGTAGGAGAGACCCAGTACTTC. This codes for CASSYQTSGVGETQYF.

The chain has TRBV7-2 and TRBJ2-3; 13 positions match TRBD2. The ends lost 5 bases at V and 3 bases at J; junction bases unmatched: 5. Germline CDR1 is SGHTA and CDR2 is FQGNSA. CDR3 length: 16 amino acids. This CDR3 is CASSPGTSGVTDTQYF. DNA for the CDR3: TGTGCCAGCAGCCCCGGGACTAGCGGGGTAACAGATACGCAGTATTTT.

The V call is TRBV3-1 (or the pseudogene TRBV3-2), the J call TRBJ2-7, with TRBD2 identical over 8 bases. CDR3 size: 15 residues. Germline trimming cut 2 bases from V and 0 bases from J; bases unmatched to any gene: 3. The germline V gene has CDR1 LGHDT and CDR2 YNNKEL (reference sequence). CDR3: CASSQPGLVSYEQYF. Written as DNA, the CDR3 is TGTGCCAGCAGCCAACCGGGACTAGTCTCCTACGAGCAGTACTTC.

This rearrangement joins TRBV29-1 to TRBJ2-4; tentative D call: TRBD2 (5 bases). The CDR3 sequence is 14 residues long. Germline V gene data show CDR1 as SQVTM and CDR2 as ANQGSEA. V was pared by 2 bases and J by 6 bases, with 14 bases between. The CDR3 loop reads CSVEWASLLNIQYF. The CDR3 bases are TGCAGCGTTGAATGGGCTAGCCTTTTAAACATTCAGTACTTC.

This chain uses TRBV6-5 with TRBJ2-6, with D unresolved. The germline V and J ends were trimmed by 0 bases and 4 bases, with 7 bases remaining between them. CDR1 and CDR2 (germline): MNHEY, SVGAGI. This CDR3 spans 15 amino acids. CDR3 sequence: CASSYSTSGANVLTF. The DNA for the CDR3 is TGTGCCAGCAGTTACTCGACTTCCGGGGCCAACGTCCTGACTTTC.

The chain carries TRBV27 and TRBJ1-1; D is perhaps TRBD1 (5 bases). Trimming removed 4 bases at V and 1 base at J, with 10 bases between. This CDR3 has 14 amino acids. CDR1 and CDR2 from the germline V gene are MNHEY and SMNVEV (reference sequence). This chain's CDR3 is CASSSWGGNTEAFF. The CDR3 coding sequence is TGTGCCAGCAGTTCATGGGGGGGGAACACTGAAGCTTTCTTT.

The genes are TRBV10-1 and TRBJ2-5, with TRBD1 identical over 10 bases. The germline CDR1 and CDR2 sequences are WNHNN and SYGVQD (reference sequence). Trimming took 2 bases from V and 5 from J; bases not matched to a gene: 2. The CDR3 is 14 amino acids. The CDR3 sequence is CASSEGQGEETQYF. The DNA of the CDR3 is TGCGCCAGCAGTGAGGGACAGGGGGAGGAGACCCAGTACTTC.

This clone was seen only a few times. The chain is built from TRBV2 and TRBJ1-5; D unresolved. The CDR3 is made up of 13 amino acids. Germline V gene sequence: CDR1 SNHLY, CDR2 FYNNEI. V lost 3 bases and J 7 bases, leaving 10 bases between the germline ends. This chain's CDR3 is CASSERVGQPQHF. Written as DNA, the CDR3 is TGTGCCAGCAGTGAGCGGGTGGGACAGCCCCAGCATTTT. Using reference TRBV2 and TRBJ1-5 for the parts outside the CDR3, the full variable domain is EPEVTQTPSHQVTQMGQEVILRCVPISNHLYFYWYRQILGQKVEFLVSFYNNEISEKSEIFDDQFSVERPDGSNFTLKIRSTKLEDSAMYFCASSERVGQPQHFGDGTRLSIL.

The chain links TRBV10-3 to TRBJ1-5; D gene ambiguous. Between the trimmed V and J ends, which lost 2 bases and 3 bases, there was a span of 11 bases. Germline lookup yields CDR1 ENHRY and CDR2 SYGVKD. CDR3 length: 15 residues. The CDR3 spells CAISEGTQTNQPQHF. The CDR3 region has the DNA TGTGCCATCAGTGAGGGTACACAGACCAATCAGCCCCAGCATTTT.

The V and J genes are TRBV5-1 and TRBJ1-5, with TRBD1 matching over 9 bases. The CDR3 sequence is 14 residues long. Germline values: CDR1 SGHRS, CDR2 YFSETQ. The trim removed 4 bases at V and 4 bases at J, leaving 3 bases unmatched. CDR3 loop: CASSPGTGNQPQHF. DNA of the CDR3: TGCGCCAGCAGCCCCGGGACAGGGAATCAGCCCCAGCATTTT.

The CDR3 DNA follows: TGCGCCAGCAACTGGCAGGGCACAGATACGCAGTATTTT. It codes for CASNWQGTDTQYF. The V gene is TRBV5-1, the J gene TRBJ2-3, with D unclear. V was cut by 6 bases and J by 1 base, with 9 bases left in between. This CDR3 is built from 13 residues. In germline, CDR1 is SGHRS, CDR2 YFSETQ.

CDR3 sequence: CSVVGKAKNIQYF. The DNA of the CDR3 is TGCAGCGTTGTGGGCAAAGCCAAAAACATTCAGTACTTC. The gene calls are TRBV29-1 and TRBJ2-4; no reliable D call. Germline assignment: CDR1 SQVTM and CDR2 ANQGSEA. V was clipped by 4 bases and J by 0 bases, with 7 bases between them. This CDR3 region has 13 residues.

CDR3 nucleotides: TGTGCTAGTCGGCGGGGGGGCCGGGAGACCCAGTACTTC. This codes for CASRRGGRETQYF. The J gene is TRBJ2-5, the V gene TRBV12-5; 9 nucleotides agree with TRBD2. The V segment lost 8 bases and the J segment 5 bases; nucleotides outside the gene matches: 6. CDR1 is LGHNT, CDR2 FRNRAP, per germline. The CDR3 contains 13 residues.

The chain combines TRBV2 with TRBJ1-6, with a weak D call TRBD1 (6 bases). Trimming removed 5 bases at V and 8 bases at J, with 10 bases between. Germline CDR1 SNHLY, CDR2 FYNNEI. This CDR3 is 13 amino acids long. In nucleotides, the CDR3 is TGTGCCAGCAGTCGACAGGCGGATTCACCCCTCCACTTT. As protein: CASSRQADSPLHF.

The CDR3 protein is CASSSGTAYF. In nucleotides, the CDR3 is TGTGCCAGCAGCTCCGGGACAGCTTACTTC. This rearrangement joins TRBV7-3 to TRBJ2-5; TRBD1 matches 7 bases. The CDR3 consists of 10 residues. Trimming took 4 bases from V and 14 from J; bases not matched to a gene: 4. Germline CDR1 reads SGHTA; CDR2 reads FQGTGA.

The chain employs TRBV27 and TRBJ1-1; no reliable D call. The CDR3 has 15 amino acids. The germline V and J ends were trimmed by 3 bases and 1 base, with 12 bases remaining between them. CDR1 is MNHEY, CDR2 SMNVEV, per germline (reference sequence). As DNA, the CDR3 is TGTGCCAGCAGTTTGGGCAGAGTGCCGAACACTGAAGCTTTCTTT. This gives the protein CASSLGRVPNTEAFF.

CDR3 protein: CASRAPGPNEKLFF. In DNA form, the CDR3 reads TGTGCCAGCAGGGCACCGGGTCCTAATGAAAAACTGTTTTTT. V is TRBV11-3 and J is TRBJ1-4; D gene uncertain. The germline V gene has CDR1 SGHNT and CDR2 YENEEA. The CDR3 is 14 amino acids. The V and J ends lost 6 bases and 3 bases respectively, with 11 bases between them.

This chain joins TRBV2 and TRBJ1-2, with no clear D. CDR3 size: 13 residues. Germline V gives CDR1 SNHLY, CDR2 FYNNEI. V lost 9 bases, J lost 0 bases, and 11 bases lay in between. CDR3 protein: CASLMIANYGYTF. Written as DNA, the CDR3 is TGTGCCAGTCTAATGATTGCTAACTATGGCTACACCTTC.

This clone was counted once. The gene calls are TRBV10-3 and TRBJ1-5; possible D gene TRBD1, 6 bases. This CDR3 is built from 17 residues. CDR1 is ENHRY and CDR2 is SYGVKD in the germline V gene. V lost 1 base to trimming and J lost 0 bases, with 13 bases between them. CDR3 nucleotides: TGTGCCATCAGTGAGTTTGGTAACAGGGCTAGCAATCAGCCCCAGCATTTT. This sequence encodes CAISEFGNRASNQPQHF.

The rearrangement joins TRBV18 to TRBJ2-7, with a weak D call TRBD2 (5 bases). In germline, CDR1 is KGHSH, CDR2 LQKENI. V lost 4 bases, J lost 6 bases, and 10 bases lay in between. The CDR3 covers 12 residues. For the CDR3, the DNA is TGTGCCAGCTCACGGGCGGAGGTCGAGCAGTACTTC. Amino acid sequence: CASSRAEVEQYF.